The 30 T cell receptor beta chains given below trace back to one sample, sequenced in a study of T cell responses to AZD1222 COVID-19 vaccine. This table comes from immunoSEQ multiplex PCR, and its TCRdb copy is limited to in-frame clones, with some not included. The sample yields 90,000 to 120,000 clones, around 87% seen once. The sequencing used peripheral blood, collected on day 0 of AZD1222 vaccination. All receptors come from an adult in good health.

The rearrangement joins TRBV9 to TRBJ2-5, with a possible D match to TRBD2 (5 bases). Germline CDR1 reads SGDLS; CDR2 reads YYNGEE. This CDR3 contains 15 residues. Trimming removed 3 bases at V and 4 bases at J, with 16 bases between. CDR3 in amino acids: CASSAGVAVGETQYF. The CDR3 coding sequence is TGTGCCAGCAGCGCCGGGGTGGCGGTAGGAGAGACCCAGTACTTC. Full variable domain (outside the CDR3, taken from reference TRBV9 and TRBJ2-5): DSGVTQTPKHLITATGQRVTLRCSPRSGDLSVYWYQQSLDQGLQFLIQYYNGEERAKGNILERFSAQQFPDLHSELNLSSLELGDSALYFCASSAGVAVGETQYFGPGTRLLVL.

This rearrangement joins TRBV24-1 to TRBJ2-3, with D possibly TRBD1 on 6 matching bases. This CDR3 has 14 amino acids. Germline V gene lookup returns CDR1 KGHDR and CDR2 SFDVKD. Trimming pared 1 base from V and 7 bases from J, leaving 11 bases between. DNA for the CDR3: TGTGCCACCAGTGATTTTTTGGGGGCAAATACGCAGTATTTT. Protein product: CATSDFLGANTQYF.

This clone was recorded only once. This chain links TRBV5-5 with TRBJ2-5; TRBD1 agrees at 8 bases. The CDR3 spans 16 residues. Germline CDR1 reads SGHKS; CDR2 reads YYEKEE (reference sequence). Trimming removed 0 bases from V and 0 bases from J; junction bases left unmatched: 4. For the CDR3, the DNA is TGTGCCAGCAGCTTGGTTCGCAGGGGGCACCAAGAGACCCAGTACTTC. Amino acids: CASSLVRRGHQETQYF.

This clone was seen only once. The chain links TRBV12-5 to TRBJ1-3; D may be TRBD1 (6 bases). Trimming took 2 bases from V and 7 from J, leaving 12 bases between them. CDR1 and CDR2 from the germline V gene are LGHNT and FRNRAP. The CDR3 loop spans 14 amino acids. This chain's CDR3 is CASGLTGNWNTIYF. The CDR3 DNA is TGTGCTAGTGGTTTGACAGGGAACTGGAACACCATATATTTT.

This rearrangement joins TRBV19 to TRBJ2-6; D is undetermined. Trimming took 3 bases from V and 0 from J, leaving 6 bases between them. Per the germline V gene, CDR1 is LNHDA and CDR2 is SQIVND (reference sequence). This CDR3 is 15 amino acids long. The CDR3 sequence is CASSIPGSGANVLTF. The CDR3 DNA sequence: TGTGCCAGTAGTATCCCGGGCTCTGGGGCCAACGTCCTGACTTTC.

The rearrangement joins TRBV6-2 or TRBV6-3 to TRBJ1-5, with 7 bases fitting TRBD1. Germline V gene data show CDR1 as MNHEY and CDR2 as SVGEGT. V shed 0 bases and J 5 bases; nucleotides not matched to a gene: 1. The CDR3 is 14 amino acids. CDR3 nucleotide sequence: TGTGCCAGCAGTTACTCGGGGACAGATCAGCCCCAGCATTTT. Translated: CASSYSGTDQPQHF.

V and J are TRBV19 and TRBJ2-7; no reliable D call. V dropped 8 bases and J dropped 0 bases, with 14 bases sitting between them. The CDR3 has 14 residues. Germline CDR1 LNHDA, CDR2 SQIVND (reference sequence). The CDR3 DNA is TGTGCCAGTTCCCTTAGGCTCAGCTCCTACGAGCAGTACTTC. Amino acid sequence: CASSLRLSSYEQYF.

This rearrangement joins TRBV2 to TRBJ1-4, with unresolved D. The CDR3 covers 18 residues. Germline assignment: CDR1 SNHLY and CDR2 FYNNEI. V shed 2 bases and J shed 0 bases, with 16 bases lying between them. The CDR3 DNA follows: TGTGCCAGCAGTGAAACTTCGGTCAGAGGAGCAACTAATGAAAAACTGTTTTTT. Translation gives CASSETSVRGATNEKLFF.

This clone has only a few counts. This chain joins TRBV6-6 and TRBJ1-1, with D perhaps TRBD1 (6 bases). This CDR3 comprises 14 residues. The germline gives CDR1 MNHNY, CDR2 SVGAGI (reference sequence). The V end lost 6 bases, the J end lost 4 bases, and 15 bases lay between the germline ends. CDR3 coding DNA: TGTGCCAGCAGCCTCGACAGGTCGGTCACTGAAGCTTTCTTT. This sequence encodes CASSLDRSVTEAFF.

J is TRBJ1-2 and V is TRBV30; unclear D gene. The CDR3 length is 10 residues. The germline V gene encodes CDR1 GTSNPN and CDR2 SVGIG (reference sequence). Trimming cost V 3 bases and J 7 bases, with 6 bases left between them. Written as DNA, the CDR3 is TGTGCCTGGAGGGACTCTGGCTACACCTTC. Residues: CAWRDSGYTF.

V gene TRBV30 combines with J gene TRBJ1-2, with a weak D call TRBD1 (5 bases). The germline V and J ends were trimmed by 4 bases and 7 bases, with 22 bases remaining between them. CDR3 length: 15 residues. Germline CDR1 GTSNPN, CDR2 SVGIG (reference sequence). Written as DNA, the CDR3 is TGTGCCTGGACAGTCCGAGGGGTCAGCCGCAGTGGCTACACCTTC. Translation: CAWTVRGVSRSGYTF.

This chain uses TRBV10-3 with TRBJ1-5; no reliable D call. The germline gives CDR1 ENHRY, CDR2 SYGVKD. The length of the CDR3 is 15 residues. V was cut by 2 bases and J by 6 bases, with 14 bases left in between. CDR3 sequence: CAISEPPRGLQPQHF. The CDR3 bases are TGTGCCATCAGTGAGCCCCCGCGTGGTCTTCAGCCCCAGCATTTT.

This clone was seen once. This chain uses TRBV6-2 or TRBV6-3 with TRBJ1-2; weak D call: TRBD1 (6 bases). Trimming removed 5 bases from V and 5 bases from J, with 12 bases in between. CDR1 MNHEY and CDR2 SVGEGT come from the germline V gene. This CDR3 has 13 amino acids. The CDR3 coding sequence is TGTGCCAGCAGTGCGGACAGCATTTATGGCTACACCTTC. Translating gives CASSADSIYGYTF.

The rearrangement uses TRBV28 and TRBJ2-3; a possible D gene is TRBD1 (6 bases). This CDR3 spans 13 amino acids. Germline V gene lookup returns CDR1 MDHEN and CDR2 SYDVKM. V was trimmed by 2 bases and J by 7 bases, leaving 10 bases between them. The CDR3 sequence: CASSLGGGYTQYF. The CDR3 DNA sequence: TGTGCCAGCAGTTTAGGGGGCGGGTATACGCAGTATTTT.

This clone was seen a single time. The chain uses TRBV6-5 and TRBJ1-5, with D perhaps matching TRBD1 (5 bases). The CDR3 contains 16 residues. CDR1 and CDR2 from the germline V gene are MNHEY and SVGAGI. The V gene lost 4 bases and the J gene lost 0 bases, with 13 bases spanning the gap. CDR3 in DNA: TGTGCCAGCAGTTTGGGTGGGGCGTCTAGCAATCAGCCCCAGCATTTT. Translating it yields CASSLGGASSNQPQHF.

This clone appeared a single time. This chain joins TRBV19 and TRBJ2-3; D possibly corresponds to TRBD2 (5 bases). Trimming stripped 6 bases from V and 5 bases from J, with 21 bases between. Germline V gives CDR1 LNHDA, CDR2 SQIVND (reference sequence). This CDR3 region has 16 residues. CDR3 nucleotide sequence: TGTGCCAGTAGCCCTATACGGAGGACCCCCGAAGATACGCAGTATTTT. Protein sequence: CASSPIRRTPEDTQYF. Using reference TRBV19 and TRBJ2-3 for the parts outside the CDR3, the full variable domain is DGGITQSPKYLFRKEGQNVTLSCEQNLNHDAMYWYRQDPGQGLRLIYYSQIVNDFQKGDIAEGYSVSREKKESFPLTVTSAQKNPTAFYLCASSPIRRTPEDTQYFGPGTRLTVL.

The chain employs TRBV19 and TRBJ1-1; the match to TRBD1 covers 10 bases. The trim removed 3 bases at V and 10 bases at J, leaving 5 bases unmatched. CDR3 length: 13 residues. Germline V gene lookup returns CDR1 LNHDA and CDR2 SQIVND (reference sequence). The CDR3 sequence: CASSIRQGARAFF. In DNA form, the CDR3 reads TGTGCCAGTAGTATCCGACAGGGGGCTCGAGCTTTCTTT.

In its sample, this clone was seen a few times. This chain joins TRBV6-2 or TRBV6-3 and TRBJ2-2, with 12 positions matching TRBD1. The ends lost 4 bases at V and 5 bases at J; junction bases unmatched: 5. From germline, CDR1 is MNHEY and CDR2 SVGEGT. CDR3 size: 16 residues. The CDR3: CASSLGTGGRTGELFF. CDR3 DNA sequence: TGTGCCAGCAGTTTGGGGACAGGGGGCAGGACCGGGGAGCTGTTTTTT.

In its sample, this clone was seen once. This chain joins TRBV15 and TRBJ1-2; D is possibly TRBD1 (5 bases). The germline V gene encodes CDR1 LNHNV and CDR2 YYDKDF (reference sequence). This CDR3 contains 15 residues. The V and J ends lost 3 bases and 0 bases respectively, with 11 bases between them. The CDR3 coding sequence is TGTGCCACCAGCAGTGACACAGGCTCTAACTATGGCTACACCTTC. As protein: CATSSDTGSNYGYTF.

This clone was counted a single time. The chain joins TRBV7-8 to TRBJ1-3; 9 bases map to TRBD1. Germline loops: CDR1 SGHVS, CDR2 FQNEAQ. This CDR3 has 15 amino acids. V was clipped by 5 bases and J by 4 bases; unmatched bases: 6. The CDR3 here is CASSPGTGIGNTIYF. The DNA of the CDR3 is TGTGCCAGCAGCCCCGGGACAGGGATAGGAAACACCATATATTTT.

The rearrangement links TRBV3-1 (or the pseudogene TRBV3-2) to TRBJ1-6, with D unclear. The ends were cut back, 3 bases at V and 8 bases at J, with 8 bases in the middle. CDR3 length equals 13 residues. Germline lookup yields CDR1 LGHDT and CDR2 YNNKEL (reference sequence). CDR3 nucleotide sequence: TGTGCCAGCAGCCAGATGAGGGATTCACCCCTCCACTTT. It specifies CASSQMRDSPLHF.

This clone showed up just once. The chain links TRBV7-2 to TRBJ2-3, with D possibly TRBD1 on 5 matching bases. The V and J ends lost 4 bases and 3 bases respectively, with 8 bases between them. Per the germline V gene, CDR1 is SGHTA and CDR2 is FQGNSA. The CDR3 has 13 amino acids. CDR3 DNA sequence: TGTGCCAGCAGCTCCAGGGTTACAGATACGCAGTATTTT. Translated, it gives CASSSRVTDTQYF.

The chain links TRBV11-2 to TRBJ1-1; D unresolved. Trimming took off 1 base at V and 0 bases at J, with 3 bases between the two ends. CDR1 and CDR2 from the germline V gene are SGHAT and FQNNGV. The CDR3 is 13 residues long. This CDR3 is CASSLGVNTEAFF. CDR3 coding DNA: TGTGCCAGCAGCTTAGGGGTGAACACTGAAGCTTTCTTT.

The rearrangement uses TRBV5-1 and TRBJ2-7, with 9 bases fitting TRBD2. Germline CDR1 is SGHRS and CDR2 is YFSETQ. The CDR3 consists of 18 residues. Germline trimming cut 1 base from V and 2 bases from J; bases unmatched to any gene: 13. The CDR3 coding sequence is TGCGCCAGCAGCTTGAGTTATAAGGTGACTAGCGGAACCTACGAGCAGTACTTC. It encodes CASSLSYKVTSGTYEQYF. Looking up the rest from reference TRBV5-1 and TRBJ2-7 gives the full variable domain: KAGVTQTPRYLIKTRGQQVTLSCSPISGHRSVSWYQQTPGQGLQFLFEYFSETQRNKGNFPGRFSGRQFSNSRSEMNVSTLELGDSALYLCASSLSYKVTSGTYEQYFGPGTRLTVT.

The rearrangement links TRBV24-1 to TRBJ2-1; 11 bases align to TRBD2. Germline V gives CDR1 KGHDR, CDR2 SFDVKD. V gave up 5 bases and J gave up 13 bases; unmatched junction bases: 18. The CDR3 has 17 amino acids. The CDR3 sequence: CATSASGQGRRLAGQFF. The CDR3 DNA sequence: TGTGCCACCAGTGCGTCAGGGCAGGGTCGCCGACTAGCGGGACAGTTCTTC.

The chain is built from TRBV12-5 and TRBJ1-4; the match to TRBD1 covers 11 bases. The CDR3 runs 15 residues. From germline, CDR1 is LGHNT and CDR2 FRNRAP. The junction had 6 bases not matched to a gene; V was cut back by 5 bases and J by 7 bases. The CDR3, as DNA: TGTGCTAGTGGTACCGGACAGGGGGCGAGTGAAAAACTGTTTTTT. Protein product: CASGTGQGASEKLFF.

The rearrangement uses TRBV6-5 and TRBJ2-7; D gene ambiguous. The CDR3 has 12 amino acids. Germline-derived CDR1 and CDR2 are MNHEY and SVGAGI. Trimming removed 6 bases from V and 2 bases from J, with 8 bases in between. The CDR3 is CASRDVPYEQYF. The CDR3 nucleotides are TGTGCCAGCAGGGACGTCCCCTACGAGCAGTACTTC.

The chain carries TRBV21-1 and TRBJ2-7; TRBD1 is the table's D call, not checked against the DNA. TRBV21-1 is reported as a pseudogene. The CDR3 contains 18 residues. The CDR3 DNA reads as TGTGCCAGCAGCCTTCCCTTACCGGGACAGGGAAATGCTTGCGAGCAGTACTTC. It translates to CASSLPLPGQGNACEQYF.

CDR3 amino acids: CAWIPGGEGYTF. The CDR3 region has the DNA TGTGCCTGGATCCCAGGGGGGGAAGGCTACACCTTC. V and J are TRBV30 and TRBJ1-2; 7 bases align to TRBD1. Losses at the gene ends were 4 bases for V and 8 bases for J; bases not matched to a gene: 7. The CDR3 runs to 12 residues. The germline CDR1 and CDR2 sequences are GTSNPN and SVGIG (reference sequence).

The V and J genes are TRBV3-1 (or the pseudogene TRBV3-2) and TRBJ1-2; D not certain. The CDR3 spans 13 residues. V was clipped by 1 base and J by 6 bases, with 9 bases between them. The germline gives CDR1 LGHDT, CDR2 YNNKEL (reference sequence). CDR3 region: CASSQARVDGYTF. The CDR3 nucleotides read TGTGCCAGCAGCCAAGCTAGGGTTGATGGCTACACCTTC.